This TCR beta chain was profiled in a study of cytotoxic CD8 clonotypes in ibrutinib-treated CLL. The repertoire was sequenced with immunoSEQ multiplex PCR; TCRdb's copy has only in-frame clones and lacks some. The sample yields 40,000 to 50,000 clones, 57% seen once. In germline, CDR1 is SGHAT, CDR2 FQNNGV. This CDR3 is built from 15 residues. V lost 1 base to trimming and J lost 2 bases, with 12 bases between them. Notes on the study in general: Circulating CD8+ T-cell counts were tracked by baseline clonality, which exceeded that of age-matched healthy donors.

Concerning this clone itself: Its antigen is undetermined.

The source is a human donor with chronic lymphocytic leukemia. This rearrangement joins TRBV11-2 to TRBJ2-7; unclear D gene. The material was PBMCs, obtained after 24 months of ibrutinib treatment. CDR3 region: CASSLGVGATYEQYF. The CDR3 nucleotides are TGTGCCAGCAGCTTAGGGGTAGGTGCTACCTACGAGCAGTACTTC.